The clone carrying this T cell receptor (beta chain) was seen at least ten times. The antigen is unknown. The data are from a study of T cells after yellow fever vaccination. As for the study in general: Low-cell-number fractions underwent preparation using SMART-Seq v4 Ultra Low Input.

Study results and limitations: Compared with primary, the secondary response was weaker and peaked at day 5, not 15. Most clones from primary vaccination were detected again post-booster (around 96% CD4, around 90% CD8).

Generation of TCR cDNA used 5'RACE template switching (which added a universal primer site and UMIs). Each CDR3 protein gets one entry after TCRdb re-called the 5' RACE reads with MiXCR. The table includes fewer than 150,000 distinct CDR3 sequences, 7.7% detected once. The sequence came from a man younger than 45 who received the YFV17D yellow fever vaccine. The input for sequencing was CD4+ T cells sorted from PBMCs, taken 5 days after the yellow fever booster vaccination.

CDR3 DNA sequence: TGTGCCACCAGCAGGGTAGACAGGCCTTTGTACATTCAGTACTTC. Translating it yields CATSRVDRPLYIQYF. The rearrangement links TRBV15 to TRBJ2-4; D perhaps matches TRBD1 (6 bases). Germline V CDR1 and CDR2: LNHNV, YYDKDF (reference sequence). This CDR3 region has 15 residues. Trimming stripped 3 bases from V and 8 bases from J, with 17 bases between.